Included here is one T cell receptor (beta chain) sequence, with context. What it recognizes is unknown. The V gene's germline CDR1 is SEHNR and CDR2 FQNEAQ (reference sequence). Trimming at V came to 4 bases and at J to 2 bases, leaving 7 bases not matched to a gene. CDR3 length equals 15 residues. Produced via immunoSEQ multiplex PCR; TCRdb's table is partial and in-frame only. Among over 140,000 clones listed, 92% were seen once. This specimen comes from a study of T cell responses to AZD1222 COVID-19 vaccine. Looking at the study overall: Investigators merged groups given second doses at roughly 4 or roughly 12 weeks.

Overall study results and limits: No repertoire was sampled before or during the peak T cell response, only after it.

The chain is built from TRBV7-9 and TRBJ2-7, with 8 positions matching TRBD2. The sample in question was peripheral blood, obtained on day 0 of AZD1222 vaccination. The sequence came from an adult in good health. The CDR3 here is CASSSNPGLAYEQYF. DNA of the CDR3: TGTGCCAGCAGCTCCAACCCGGGACTAGCCTACGAGCAGTACTTC.